This T cell receptor (beta chain) appears in the sequencing data of a study of PD-1 blockade in classical Hodgkin lymphoma. Overall study results and limits: For complete responders, baseline diversity was comparable to that of newly diagnosed patients.

Following autologous stem cell transplantation, relapse occurred in every patient, and exposure to brentuximab vedotin varied. Using immunoSEQ multiplex PCR, the repertoire was profiled, and TCRdb retains in-frame clones only, with some absent. The sample records about 14,000 clones, more than 65% being singletons. From germline, CDR1 is SGHRS and CDR2 YFSETQ. The CDR3 totals 17 residues. V lost 0 bases and J lost 3, with 13 bases in between. Regarding this clone: Its specificity is not known.

The TCR was taken from a human donor with classical Hodgkin lymphoma. This specimen was peripheral blood mononuclear cells (PBMCs), taken at baseline. The chain uses TRBV5-1 and TRBJ2-6, with a possible D match to TRBD1 (5 bases). The CDR3 DNA is TGCGCCAGCAGCTTGGACGGCAGGGCAGGTGGGGCCAACGTCCTGACTTTC. Translating it yields CASSLDGRAGGANVLTF.